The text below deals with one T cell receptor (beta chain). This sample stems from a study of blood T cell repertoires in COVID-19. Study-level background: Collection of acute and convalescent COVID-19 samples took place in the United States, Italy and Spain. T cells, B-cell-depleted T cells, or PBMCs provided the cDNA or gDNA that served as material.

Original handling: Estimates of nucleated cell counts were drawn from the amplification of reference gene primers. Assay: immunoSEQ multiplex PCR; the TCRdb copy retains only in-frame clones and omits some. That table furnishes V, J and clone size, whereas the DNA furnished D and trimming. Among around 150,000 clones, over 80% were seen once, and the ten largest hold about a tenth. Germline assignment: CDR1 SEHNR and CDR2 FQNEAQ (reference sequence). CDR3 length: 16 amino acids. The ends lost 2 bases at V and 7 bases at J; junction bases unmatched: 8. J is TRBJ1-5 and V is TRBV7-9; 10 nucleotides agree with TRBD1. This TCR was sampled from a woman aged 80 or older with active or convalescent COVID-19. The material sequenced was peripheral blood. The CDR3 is CASSLQTGGEEQPQHF. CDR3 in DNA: TGTGCCAGCAGCTTACAGACAGGGGGCGAGGAGCAGCCCCAGCATTTT.